These T cell receptor beta chains were read from a single sample in a study of T cell responses to AZD1222 COVID-19 vaccine. The data were produced by immunoSEQ multiplex PCR, yet TCRdb's version contains in-frame clones alone and is incomplete. The table lists about 140,000 clones, with over 2% in the top ten. Input material: peripheral blood. Source of these receptors: an adult in good health. The CDR3 runs from the conserved cysteine through the conserved F or W. Fields, in order: V gene, J gene, D gene, CDR3 DNA, CDR3 protein. A D gene is named only where the DNA matches it firmly.

>TRBV29-1|TRBJ1-1|-
TGCAGCGTCGTAGAATGGGGGGTTACGGACACTGAAGCTTTCTTT
CSVVEWGVTDTEAFF
>TRBV12-3/TRBV12-4|TRBJ2-1|-
TGTGCCAGCAGCCCTAATTACAATGAGCAGTTCTTC
CASSPNYNEQFF
>TRBV6-1|TRBJ1-4|-
TGTGCCAGCAGTGAAAGGCCGTACAGGGATAGTGTCACTAATGAAAAACTGTTTTTT
CASSERPYRDSVTNEKLFF
>TRBV7-2|TRBJ1-1|TRBD1
TGTGCCAGCAGCCCCGCGGGACAGGTGAACACTGAAGCTTTCTTT
CASSPAGQVNTEAFF
>TRBV9|TRBJ1-2|-
TGTGCCAGCAGCCCGGCCGTATATGGCTACACCTTC
CASSPAVYGYTF
>TRBV20-1|TRBJ1-5|-
TGCAGTGCTAGTAGGGACCCTAATCAGCCCCAGCATTTT
CSASRDPNQPQHF
>TRBV4-1|TRBJ1-5|TRBD1
TGCGCCAGCAGCCAAGAGGGGACAGGCCGCAATCAGCCCCAGCATTTT
CASSQEGTGRNQPQHF
>TRBV29-1|TRBJ2-4|-
TGCAGCGTTGAAGATGGTTTAAGAAACATTCAGTACTTC
CSVEDGLRNIQYF
>TRBV10-2|TRBJ1-6|-
TGCGCCAGCCGGGGGGTAGTACCGATTTATAATTCACCCCTCCACTTT
CASRGVVPIYNSPLHF
>TRBV6-4|TRBJ2-3|TRBD2
TGTGCCAGCAGCCAGATGGGAGGGAAGCAGTATTTT
CASSQMGGKQYF
>TRBV6-5|TRBJ1-1|-
TGTGCCAGCATTCCACGGTATATGAACACTGAAGCTTTCTTT
CASIPRYMNTEAFF
>TRBV30|TRBJ1-2|TRBD1
TGTGCCTGGGTTTCCAGGGGGCGCTTCTATGGCTACACCTTC
CAWVSRGRFYGYTF
>TRBV4-2|TRBJ1-1|-
TGTGCCAGCAGCCCTTCCCAGAACACTGAAGCTTTCTTT
CASSPSQNTEAFF
>TRBV30|TRBJ1-6|-
TGTGCCTGGAGTGTACAGGGCTCCTATAATTCACCCCTCCACTTT
CAWSVQGSYNSPLHF
>TRBV7-6|TRBJ2-7|-
TGTGCCAGCAGTTTGGGGGGGTCGGGACAAGACTACGAGCAGTACTTC
CASSLGGSGQDYEQYF
>TRBV12-3/TRBV12-4|TRBJ1-2|-
TGTGCCAGCAGTCCCTACAGGGATAATGGCTACACCTTC
CASSPYRDNGYTF
>TRBV9|TRBJ2-7|TRBD1
TGTGCCAGCAGCGCCCCCTCCAACAAGGGACAGAACCCTTACGAGCAGTACTTC
CASSAPSNKGQNPYEQYF
>TRBV7-3|TRBJ1-3|-
TGTGCCAGCAGCTTAAATCCTGCAGGCAACTCTGGAAACACCATATATTTT
CASSLNPAGNSGNTIYF
>TRBV5-5|TRBJ1-6|-
TGTGCCAGCAGCCACACGACAGGCTCCTATAATTCACCCCTCCACTTT
CASSHTTGSYNSPLHF
>TRBV2|TRBJ2-1|TRBD2
TGTGCCAGCAGTGAACTAGCGGGGGCCTACAATGAGCAGTTCTTC
CASSELAGAYNEQFF
>TRBV5-6|TRBJ1-6|-
TGTGCCAGCAGCTTGAGGCAGCCCTATAATTCACCCCTCCACTTT
CASSLRQPYNSPLHF
>TRBV19|TRBJ1-5|TRBD1
TGTGCCTCGCGGGACAGGGATCAGCCCCAGCATTTT
CASRDRDQPQHF
>TRBV7-2|TRBJ1-1|TRBD1
TGTGCCAGCAGCCCAGGGGGCACTGAAGCTTTCTTT
CASSPGGTEAFF
>TRBV9|TRBJ1-1|-
TGTGCCAGCAGCGTAGAGTGGACGGGGAACACTGAAGCTTTCTTT
CASSVEWTGNTEAFF
>TRBV7-6|TRBJ2-3|-
TGTGCCAGCAGCTTAGCCCTACAGGGATCCACAGATACGCAGTATTTT
CASSLALQGSTDTQYF
>TRBV10-3|TRBJ1-2|TRBD1
TGTGCCATCAGCCTGGACAGGGTGCGTGGCTACACCTTC
CAISLDRVRGYTF
>TRBV29-1|TRBJ2-1|-
TGCAGCGTTGATGGAAGCGATGAGCAGTTCTTC
CSVDGSDEQFF
>TRBV18|TRBJ2-3|TRBD2
TGTGCCAGCTCACCTGGGACTAGCGGGGGAACCACAGATACGCAGTATTTT
CASSPGTSGGTTDTQYF
>TRBV11-3|TRBJ2-3|-
TGTGCCAGCAGCACCCTTAGCACAGATACGCAGTATTTT
CASSTLSTDTQYF
>TRBV3-1/TRBV3-2|TRBJ1-5|TRBD1
TGTGCCAGCAGCCAAGACACAGGGGCCCCTAGCAATCAGCCCCAGCATTTT
CASSQDTGAPSNQPQHF
>TRBV14|TRBJ2-7|-
TGTGCCAGCAGCCAGGGGGGCCCCTACGAGCAGTACTTC
CASSQGGPYEQYF
>TRBV7-9|TRBJ2-5|-
TGTGCCAGCAGCCGAACAGGGATTCCGGGAGAGACCCAGTACTTC
CASSRTGIPGETQYF